One sample yielded the 10 T cell receptor beta chains listed below, sequenced in a study of blood T cell repertoires in COVID-19. The table came from immunoSEQ multiplex PCR; TCRdb's copy has only in-frame clones and leaves some out. Altogether approximately 400,000 clones are present, around 87% being singletons, with the ten largest covering 1.3%. The sequenced material came from PBMCs or T cells enriched from blood (not recorded which). These receptors all come from a man younger than 40 who had recovered from COVID-19.

The chain recombines TRBV5-1 with TRBJ2-6, with TRBD1 as a possible D gene (7 bases). The CDR3 covers 18 residues. V was pared by 0 bases and J by 1 base, with 14 bases between. CDR1 is SGHRS, CDR2 YFSETQ, per germline. CDR3 region: CASSLVPGGTSGANVLTF. CDR3 nucleotides: TGCGCCAGCAGCTTGGTGCCAGGGGGGACTTCTGGGGCCAACGTCCTGACTTTC.

The chain carries TRBV6-5 and TRBJ1-1; tentatively, D is TRBD1 (5 bases). The CDR3 contains 15 residues. The V and J ends lost 4 bases and 4 bases respectively, with 16 bases between them. Germline CDR1 is MNHEY and CDR2 is SVGAGI. The CDR3 loop is CASSSWGDGGTEAFF. CDR3 DNA: TGTGCCAGCAGTTCCTGGGGGGACGGGGGCACTGAAGCTTTCTTT.

The chain uses TRBV13 and TRBJ2-3, with a tentative D call TRBD2 (5 bases). Germline values: CDR1 PRHDT, CDR2 FYEKMQ (reference sequence). The V and J ends lost 5 bases and 0 bases respectively, with 12 bases between them. The CDR3 has 15 amino acids. CDR3 residues: CASSLRRSSTDTQYF. The CDR3 nucleotides read TGTGCCAGCAGCCTCCGGAGGTCTAGCACAGATACGCAGTATTTT.

The chain employs TRBV12-5 and TRBJ2-1; D is perhaps TRBD1 (5 bases). Trimming cost V 0 bases and J 4 bases, with 7 bases left between them. The germline V gene encodes CDR1 LGHNT and CDR2 FRNRAP. The CDR3 is 14 amino acids. The CDR3 spells CASGLVGVYNEQFF. DNA of the CDR3: TGTGCTAGTGGTTTGGTAGGGGTTTACAATGAGCAGTTCTTC.

The chain uses TRBV28 and TRBJ1-2, with TRBD1 identical over 7 bases. Losses at the gene ends were 6 bases for V and 5 bases for J; bases not matched to a gene: 9. CDR1 and CDR2 from the germline V gene are MDHEN and SYDVKM. The CDR3 covers 14 residues. The CDR3 spells CASRKGQLIYGYTF. Written as DNA, the CDR3 is TGTGCCAGCAGAAAGGGACAGCTCATATATGGCTACACCTTC.

This chain connects TRBV3-1 (or the pseudogene TRBV3-2) to TRBJ2-1, with TRBD2 identical over 10 bases. This CDR3 is 15 amino acids long. CDR1 LGHDT and CDR2 YNNKEL come from the germline V gene (reference sequence). The V segment lost 3 bases and the J segment 4 bases; nucleotides outside the gene matches: 3. The CDR3 spells CASSQGLAYYNEQFF. DNA for the CDR3: TGTGCCAGCAGCCAGGGACTAGCGTATTACAATGAGCAGTTCTTC.

The chain joins TRBV10-3 to TRBJ2-3, with 7 nucleotides matching TRBD2. There are 17 residues in the CDR3. Trimming removed 4 bases from V and 0 bases from J; junction bases left unmatched: 10. Per germline, CDR1 ENHRY and CDR2 SYGVKD. The CDR3 is CAISVAGTTISTDTQYF. The CDR3, as DNA: TGTGCCATCAGTGTCGCCGGGACTACCATAAGCACAGATACGCAGTATTTT.

The chain is built from TRBV6-2 or TRBV6-3 and TRBJ1-6; TRBD1 might be the D (5 bases). The CDR3 totals 12 residues. V lost 3 bases to trimming and J lost 10 bases, with 7 bases between them. Looked up from germline, CDR1 is MNHEY and CDR2 is SVGEGT. CDR3: CASSYGGSPLHF. CDR3 DNA: TGTGCCAGCAGTTATGGGGGGTCACCCCTCCACTTT.

The chain is built from TRBV4-3 and TRBJ2-2, with D perhaps matching TRBD2 (6 bases). The V end was cut by 4 bases, the J end by 2 bases, with 11 bases between. There are 15 residues in the CDR3. CDR1 is LGHNA, CDR2 YSLEER, per germline. The CDR3 region has the DNA TGCGCCAGCAGCCCCGGGACTCGTAACACCGGGGAGCTGTTTTTT. As protein: CASSPGTRNTGELFF.

The V call is TRBV10-1, the J call TRBJ2-1, with 8 bases aligning to TRBD1. CDR1 WNHNN and CDR2 SYGVQD come from the germline V gene (reference sequence). After removal of 6 bases from V and 8 bases from J, the junction contained 6 bases not matched to a gene. The CDR3 runs 13 residues. The CDR3 DNA follows: TGCGCCAGCAGCAGGGGGCTTTTGGATGAGCAGTTCTTC. It translates to CASSRGLLDEQFF.